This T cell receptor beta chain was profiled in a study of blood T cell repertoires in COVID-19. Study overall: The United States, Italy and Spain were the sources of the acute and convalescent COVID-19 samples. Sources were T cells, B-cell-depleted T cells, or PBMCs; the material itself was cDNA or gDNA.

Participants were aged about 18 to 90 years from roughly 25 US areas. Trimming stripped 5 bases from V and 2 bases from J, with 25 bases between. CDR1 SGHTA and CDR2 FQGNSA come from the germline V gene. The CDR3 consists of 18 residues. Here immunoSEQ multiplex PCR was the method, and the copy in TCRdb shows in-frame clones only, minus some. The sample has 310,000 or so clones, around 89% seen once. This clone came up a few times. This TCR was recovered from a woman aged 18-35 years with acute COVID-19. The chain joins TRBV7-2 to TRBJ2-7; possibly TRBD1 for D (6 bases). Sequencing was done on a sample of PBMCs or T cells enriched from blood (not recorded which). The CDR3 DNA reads TGTGCCAGCAGCACCCGAAGGTTCGGACAGTCGAATACCTACGAGCAGTACTTC. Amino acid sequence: CASSTRRFGQSNTYEQYF.